This TCR beta chain was captured in a study of T cells after yellow fever vaccination. Study-wide results and limits: Relatively few clonotypes were ones that appeared in both CD4 and CD8 compartments.

5'RACE template switching added a universal primer site and UMIs to TCR cDNA. TCRdb called the 5' RACE reads again in MiXCR, with one record for every CDR3 protein. The sample includes just over 250,000 distinct CDR3 sequences, around 5.3% of them seen just once. This clonotype was counted only a few times. Its specificity is not known. Germline lookup yields CDR1 LGHNA and CDR2 YSLEER. V dropped 0 bases and J dropped 6; count of bases not matched to a gene: 7. The CDR3 covers 16 residues. Sequencing was performed on CD4+ T cells sorted from PBMCs, taken on the day of the yellow fever booster vaccination. The chain uses TRBV4-3 and TRBJ2-2, with 7 positions matching TRBD2. The TCR comes from a man between 18 and 35 years old who received the YFV17D yellow fever vaccine. This CDR3 is CASSQDERGSAGELFF. The DNA of the CDR3 is TGCGCCAGCAGCCAAGACGAGCGGGGTTCGGCCGGGGAGCTGTTTTTT.